The 18 T cell receptor beta chains below come from one sample, sequenced in a study of beta chain features in type 1 diabetes. All of the isolated RNA was reverse transcribed, so expressed TCRB transcripts were sequenced. The protocol was immunoSEQ multiplex PCR, while the TCRdb copy is restricted to in-frame clones and leaves out a portion. The sample contains under 950,000 clones, 17% of which appear only once. The sample taken for sequencing was naive CD4+ T cells from blood. These receptors all come from a woman in her late teens or twenties in good health.

The chain carries TRBV2 and TRBJ2-1, with 7 bases fitting TRBD2. With V trimmed by 4 bases and J by 4 bases, 7 bases remained unmatched. Germline CDR1 is SNHLY and CDR2 is FYNNEI. The CDR3 runs to 15 residues. In DNA form, the CDR3 reads TGTGCCAGCAGTGTCGGGAGGAGCGTGTACAATGAGCAGTTCTTC. Protein sequence: CASSVGRSVYNEQFF.

This sequence joins TRBV13 and TRBJ2-5, with 8 bases fitting TRBD2. The V gene's germline CDR1 is PRHDT and CDR2 FYEKMQ (reference sequence). V shed 5 bases and J 2 bases; nucleotides not matched to a gene: 7. The CDR3 consists of 15 residues. CDR3 coding DNA: TGTGCCAGCAGCCTAGCCGGGGGGGCACAAGAGACCCAGTACTTC. It yields the protein CASSLAGGAQETQYF.

The chain carries TRBV28 and TRBJ2-7; no clear D gene. CDR1 is MDHEN and CDR2 is SYDVKM in the germline V gene. The V gene lost 5 bases and the J gene lost 4 bases, with 9 bases spanning the gap. The CDR3 totals 12 residues. The CDR3 coding sequence is TGTGCCAGCAGTCGGTTTTGGTACGAGCAGTACTTC. It is translated as CASSRFWYEQYF.

The J gene is TRBJ2-5, the V gene TRBV5-4, with 8 bases that match TRBD1. Near its end, the DNA agrees better with TRBJ2-7, so the J call may be wrong. The CDR3 extends over 14 amino acids. Looked up from germline, CDR1 is SGHNT and CDR2 is YYREEE (reference sequence). The DNA of the CDR3 is TGTGCCAGCAGCTTGGGGCAGGGGGCTTACGAGCAGTACTTC. Encoded protein: CASSLGQGAYEQYF.

This sequence joins TRBV7-2 and TRBJ2-1; possible D gene TRBD2, 5 bases. CDR1 SGHTA and CDR2 FQGNSA come from the germline V gene. This CDR3 has 13 amino acids. V dropped 5 bases and J dropped 7 bases, with 12 bases sitting between them. The CDR3 region is CASSTGGRNEQFF. The CDR3, as DNA: TGTGCCAGCAGCACCGGCGGGCGGAATGAGCAGTTCTTC.

This chain connects TRBV27 to TRBJ2-6; 9 bases fit TRBD2. Looked up from germline, CDR1 is MNHEY and CDR2 is SMNVEV (reference sequence). J gave up 2 bases and V 3 bases, and 8 bases lay outside the gene matches. There are 18 residues in the CDR3. CDR3 loop: CASSLRGLAGAGANVLTF. CDR3 nucleotide sequence: TGTGCCAGCAGTTTGAGGGGACTAGCCGGCGCTGGGGCCAACGTCCTGACTTTC.

This clone has only a few counts. The DNA of the CDR3 is TGTGCCATCAGTGAGACCGGACAGGGGGCCTTGAACACTGAAGCTTTCTTT. It translates to CAISETGQGALNTEAFF. J is TRBJ1-1 and V is TRBV10-3; 11 bases line up with TRBD1. The CDR3 covers 17 residues. Trimming took 2 bases from V and 0 from J; bases not matched to a gene: 5. Looked up from germline, CDR1 is ENHRY and CDR2 is SYGVKD.

This clone has only a few counts. The gene calls are TRBV19 and TRBJ2-4; tentatively, D is TRBD2 (6 bases). Trimming removed 7 bases from V and 0 bases from J, with 10 bases in between. The CDR3 runs 14 residues. Germline assignment: CDR1 LNHDA and CDR2 SQIVND (reference sequence). The CDR3 sequence is CASNWGLAKNIQYF. DNA of the CDR3: TGTGCCAGTAATTGGGGACTAGCCAAAAACATTCAGTACTTC.

This clone appeared a few times. The V gene is TRBV18, the J gene TRBJ2-7; TRBD2 agrees at 10 bases. The CDR3 is made up of 16 amino acids. The germline gives CDR1 KGHSH, CDR2 LQKENI. The J segment lost 0 bases and the V segment lost 0 bases, leaving 2 bases of the junction unmatched. The CDR3 nucleotides read TGTGCCAGCTCACCACCGGCTAGCGGGGGCTCCTACGAGCAGTACTTC. Its translation is CASSPPASGGSYEQYF.

The rearrangement joins TRBV7-9 to TRBJ2-2; possibly TRBD1 for D (6 bases). The germline V and J ends were trimmed by 9 bases and 8 bases, with 28 bases remaining between them. The CDR3 has 17 amino acids. CDR1 is SEHNR, CDR2 FQNEAQ, per germline (reference sequence). In DNA, the CDR3 is TGTGCCAGGAAGCCGGGCCGGCCAGGGGTAATAGGAGGGGAGCTGTTTTTT. It specifies CARKPGRPGVIGGELFF.

The chain uses TRBV4-1 and TRBJ2-1, with TRBD2 identical over 9 bases. J lost 10 bases, V lost 1 base, and 8 bases had no gene match. This CDR3 comprises 15 residues. Germline values: CDR1 MGHRA, CDR2 YSYEKL. CDR3 residues: CASSQVGGRAYEQFF. DNA for the CDR3: TGCGCCAGCAGCCAAGTGGGCGGGAGGGCCTACGAGCAGTTCTTC.

The chain has TRBV18 and TRBJ1-2; D unresolved. Germline CDR1 KGHSH, CDR2 LQKENI. CDR3 length: 13 amino acids. V was cut by 2 bases and J by 6 bases, with 10 bases left in between. The CDR3 DNA reads as TGTGCCAGCTCACCAAACAGAGACGATGGCTACACCTTC. It is translated as CASSPNRDDGYTF.

This sequence joins TRBV18 and TRBJ1-3; TRBD1 might be the D (6 bases). Looked up from germline, CDR1 is KGHSH and CDR2 is LQKENI. The CDR3 has 13 residues. With 6 bases removed from V and 8 bases from J, the gap between germline ends came to 14 bases. The CDR3 reads CASSQTDRDTIYF. The CDR3 DNA is TGTGCCAGCTCCCAAACGGACAGAGACACCATATATTTT.

V usage is TRBV7-9 and J usage is TRBJ1-4; 9 bases match TRBD1. Germline-derived CDR1 and CDR2 are SEHNR and FQNEAQ (reference sequence). Trimming at V came to 6 bases and at J to 6 bases, leaving 8 bases not matched to a gene. This CDR3 is built from 15 residues. The CDR3 sequence is CASSRTGGADEKLFF. The DNA of the CDR3 is TGTGCCAGCAGTAGAACAGGGGGCGCGGATGAAAAACTGTTTTTT.

This clone was seen a few times. This chain joins TRBV18 and TRBJ2-5, with D possibly matching TRBD2 (5 bases). Germline CDR1 and CDR2: KGHSH and LQKENI. The length of the CDR3 is 13 residues. Trimming took 4 bases from V and 5 from J, leaving 11 bases between them. CDR3 sequence reads: CASSRPSGETQYF. For the CDR3, the DNA is TGTGCCAGCTCACGACCCTCGGGGGAGACCCAGTACTTC.

The chain joins TRBV4-3 to TRBJ2-7, with 15 positions matching TRBD2. Trimming removed 0 bases from V and 0 bases from J; junction bases left unmatched: 12. CDR1 LGHNA and CDR2 YSLEER come from the germline V gene. The CDR3 runs to 21 residues. This chain's CDR3 is CASSQDDWTSGREGSSYEQYF. The DNA for the CDR3 is TGCGCCAGCAGCCAAGACGACTGGACTAGCGGGAGGGAGGGGAGCTCCTACGAGCAGTACTTC.

This clone has only a few counts. This chain links TRBV20-1 with TRBJ2-7; 7 bases fit TRBD2. Germline V CDR1 and CDR2: DFQATT, SNEGSKA (reference sequence). The ends lost 6 bases at V and 6 bases at J; junction bases unmatched: 5. The CDR3 is 11 residues long. CDR3 nucleotide sequence: TGCAGTGCCAACGCGGGAGTCGAGCAGTACTTC. Protein sequence: CSANAGVEQYF.

This clone turned up a few times. The chain joins TRBV4-2 to TRBJ1-4; 8 bases are shared with TRBD1. V gave up 5 bases and J gave up 8 bases; unmatched junction bases: 7. The V gene's germline CDR1 is LGHNA and CDR2 YNFKEQ. CDR3 size: 14 residues. As DNA, the CDR3 is TGTGCCAGCAGCTTGGACAGGGAAAACGAAAAACTGTTTTTT. As protein: CASSLDRENEKLFF.